What follows are 29 T cell receptor beta chains derived from one specimen sequenced in a study of cytomegalovirus exposure and HLA in healthy donors. Primers included in the PCR were 60 Vbeta and 13 Jbeta primers. Produced via immunoSEQ multiplex PCR; TCRdb's table is partial and in-frame only. This sample has about 160,000 clones, with 70% to 85% found just once. The specimen sequenced was PBMCs. These receptors came from a man aged 35 to 55 in good health and CMV-seronegative.

This chain links TRBV5-4 with TRBJ2-5, with 8 bases identical to TRBD2. In germline, CDR1 is SGHNT, CDR2 YYREEE (reference sequence). CDR3 length: 14 residues. V was pared by 6 bases and J by 1 base, with 5 bases of the junction left unmatched. The DNA of the CDR3 is TGTGCCAGCATGCCTAGCGGGCCCCAAGAGACCCAGTACTTC. Translation gives CASMPSGPQETQYF. The variable domain in full, with the rest retrieved from reference TRBV5-4 and TRBJ2-5, is ETGVTQSPTHLIKTRGQQVTLRCSSQSGHNTVSWYQQALGQGPQFIFQYYREEENGRGNFPPRFSGLQFPNYSSELNVNALELDDSALYLCASMPSGPQETQYFGPGTRLLVL.

This sequence joins TRBV7-2 and TRBJ2-5; the match to TRBD2 covers 9 bases. The J call may be faulty, since TRBJ2-7 better matches the DNA end. Per the germline V gene, CDR1 is SGHTA and CDR2 is FQGNSA. This CDR3 region has 16 residues. The CDR3 bases are TGTGCCAGCAGCTTAGTGAGCGGGGGGTTCTCCTACGAGCAGTACTTC. It yields the protein CASSLVSGGFSYEQYF.

The chain employs TRBV2 and TRBJ1-1, with D uncertain. Germline V gives CDR1 SNHLY, CDR2 FYNNEI. This CDR3 comprises 11 residues. The germline V and J ends were trimmed by 4 bases and 3 bases, with 3 bases remaining between them. In DNA form, the CDR3 reads TGTGCCAGCAGTGCCTACACTGAAGCTTTCTTT. Protein: CASSAYTEAFF.

The chain recombines TRBV4-1 with TRBJ1-4; a possible D gene is TRBD1 (5 bases). V was shortened by 0 bases and J by 8 bases, with 10 bases between the two germline ends. Germline values: CDR1 MGHRA, CDR2 YSYEKL. CDR3 length: 14 amino acids. CDR3 in amino acids: CASSQDRGYEKLFF. The CDR3 nucleotides read TGCGCCAGCAGCCAAGATAGGGGATACGAAAAACTGTTTTTT.

The V call is TRBV9, the J call TRBJ2-5, with 10 bases aligning to TRBD2. Germline V CDR1 and CDR2: SGDLS, YYNGEE. The CDR3 length is 15 residues. V dropped 0 bases and J dropped 5; count of bases not matched to a gene: 4. CDR3 coding DNA: TGTGCCAGCAGCGTAGGGGGAGCGGGGGGGGAGACCCAGTACTTC. Translation: CASSVGGAGGETQYF. The entire variable domain, with the rest obtained from reference TRBV9 and TRBJ2-5, is as follows: DSGVTQTPKHLITATGQRVTLRCSPRSGDLSVYWYQQSLDQGLQFLIQYYNGEERAKGNILERFSAQQFPDLHSELNLSSLELGDSALYFCASSVGGAGGETQYFGPGTRLLVL.

The chain joins TRBV4-1 to TRBJ1-2, with D possibly TRBD1 on 5 matching bases. Germline V gene sequence: CDR1 MGHRA, CDR2 YSYEKL. V lost 1 base, J lost 6 bases, and 12 bases lay in between. The CDR3 extends over 14 amino acids. The CDR3 DNA sequence: TGCGCCAGCAGCCAAGTAGGGGATGCGAATGGCTACACCTTC. Its translation is CASSQVGDANGYTF.

This clone occurred a few times. Other nucleotide sequences from this sample produce the same CDR3. The V gene is TRBV6-1, the J gene TRBJ2-3; 7 bases agree with TRBD2. This CDR3 has 14 amino acids. Germline CDR1 reads MNHNS; CDR2 reads SASEGT. Germline trimming cut 6 bases from V and 4 bases from J; bases unmatched to any gene: 7. The CDR3 region has the DNA TGTGCCAGCAGAGGACTAGAAGATGCAGATACGCAGTATTTT. Translating it yields CASRGLEDADTQYF.

CDR3 residues: CASSARHRSSYNEQFF. CDR3 in DNA: TGTGCCAGCAGCGCCCGACATCGAAGCTCCTACAATGAGCAGTTCTTC. The chain has TRBV11-1 and TRBJ2-1; D is undetermined. CDR3 length: 16 residues. Germline V gives CDR1 SGHAT, CDR2 FQDESV (reference sequence). V lost 5 bases to trimming and J lost 0 bases, with 14 bases between them.

The chain links TRBV7-8 to TRBJ2-7; 9 nucleotides match TRBD2. The CDR3 covers 15 residues. The V segment lost 7 bases and the J segment 0 bases; nucleotides outside the gene matches: 7. Per the germline V gene, CDR1 is SGHVS and CDR2 is FQNEAQ. Here the CDR3 reads CASTRAGGSSYEQYF. CDR3 nucleotide sequence: TGTGCCAGCACCAGAGCGGGGGGAAGCTCCTACGAGCAGTACTTC.

The CDR3 loop reads CASSVEGGTFVSEAFF. Written as DNA, the CDR3 is TGTGCCAGCAGCGTAGAGGGAGGTACATTTGTCAGTGAAGCTTTCTTT. The chain has TRBV9 and TRBJ1-1, with no clear D. V was clipped by 0 bases and J by 7 bases, with 19 bases between them. Germline V gene data show CDR1 as SGDLS and CDR2 as YYNGEE. CDR3 size: 16 residues. Together with reference TRBV9 and TRBJ1-1, the CDR3 gives the full variable domain: DSGVTQTPKHLITATGQRVTLRCSPRSGDLSVYWYQQSLDQGLQFLIQYYNGEERAKGNILERFSAQQFPDLHSELNLSSLELGDSALYFCASSVEGGTFVSEAFFGQGTRLTVV.

This chain links TRBV7-3 with TRBJ2-7, with 7 positions matching TRBD2. CDR3 length: 13 amino acids. The trim removed 4 bases at V and 3 bases at J, leaving 3 bases unmatched. Germline assignment: CDR1 SGHTA and CDR2 FQGTGA. The CDR3, as DNA: TGTGCCAGCAGCTCTGGGGGGGTCTACGAGCAGTACTTC. This translates into CASSSGGVYEQYF.

V and J are TRBV30 and TRBJ1-1, with TRBD1 matching over 10 bases. Germline values: CDR1 GTSNPN, CDR2 SVGIG (reference sequence). V shed 0 bases, J shed 6 bases, and the junction held 13 bases outside the gene matches. This CDR3 region has 17 residues. CDR3 protein: CAWSVVFSRDRGPEAFF. CDR3 DNA sequence: TGTGCCTGGAGTGTGGTTTTTTCAAGGGACAGGGGCCCTGAAGCTTTCTTT.

The chain is built from TRBV6-1 and TRBJ1-5, with D possibly TRBD1 on 5 matching bases. This CDR3 has 14 residues. CDR1 is MNHNS and CDR2 is SASEGT in the germline V gene. With 6 bases removed from V and 1 base from J, the gap between germline ends came to 10 bases. CDR3 coding DNA: TGTGCCAGCAGCCGACAGATAAGCAATCAGCCCCAGCATTTT. It is translated as CASSRQISNQPQHF.

This sequence joins TRBV14 and TRBJ2-5, with 9 bases that match TRBD1. The CDR3 is 15 amino acids. Per the germline V gene, CDR1 is SGHDN and CDR2 is FVKESK. V lost 4 bases to trimming and J lost 4 bases; unmatched junction nucleotides: 7. The CDR3 DNA follows: TGTGCCAGCAGCCCCTGGACAGGGGTCGGAGAGACCCAGTACTTC. It is translated as CASSPWTGVGETQYF. Filled out from reference TRBV14 and TRBJ2-5, the complete variable domain reads EAGVTQFPSHSVIEKGQTVTLRCDPISGHDNLYWYRRVMGKEIKFLLHFVKESKQDESGMPNNRFLAERTGGTYSTLKVQPAELEDSGVYFCASSPWTGVGETQYFGPGTRLLVL.

The rearrangement joins TRBV5-4 to TRBJ1-6, with D possibly being TRBD1 (5 bases). V gave up 5 bases and J gave up 6 bases, with 15 bases separating them. The CDR3 covers 15 residues. The germline gives CDR1 SGHNT, CDR2 YYREEE (reference sequence). This chain's CDR3 is CASRKDSNINSPLHF. Written as DNA, the CDR3 is TGTGCCAGCAGGAAAGACAGCAATATTAATTCACCCCTCCACTTT.

This clone was observed once. This chain connects TRBV9 to TRBJ2-5; TRBD2 matches 9 bases. CDR1 and CDR2 from the germline V gene are SGDLS and YYNGEE. The CDR3 totals 15 residues. V shed 4 bases and J 5 bases; nucleotides not matched to a gene: 9. CDR3: CASSPRGGAGETQYF. The CDR3 DNA sequence: TGTGCCAGCAGCCCCCGCGGGGGGGCGGGTGAGACCCAGTACTTC.

There are a few counts of this clone. CDR3 region: CASSFETAHEQYF. For the CDR3, the DNA is TGCGCCAGCAGCTTCGAGACTGCCCACGAGCAGTACTTC. The rearrangement joins TRBV5-1 to TRBJ2-7; D uncertain. Trimming left V 2 bases short and J 5 bases short, with 11 bases between. The germline V gene encodes CDR1 SGHRS and CDR2 YFSETQ. The CDR3 totals 13 residues.

In this sample, this clone turned up once. This rearrangement joins TRBV21-1 to TRBJ2-5; the table's D gene call, TRBD1, was not cross checked with the DNA. The better agreement between TRBJ2-7 and the DNA end casts doubt on the J call. TRBV21-1 is marked as a pseudogene. This CDR3 comprises 14 residues. The DNA of the CDR3 is TGTGCCAGCAACATGACAATAAGCTCCTACGAGCAGTACTTC. This codes for CASNMTISSYEQYF.

The chain employs TRBV5-1 and TRBJ2-2; 9 bases are a match to TRBD2. The CDR3 length is 16 residues. V lost 2 bases, J lost 12 bases, and 14 bases stayed unmatched. Germline-derived CDR1 and CDR2 are SGHRS and YFSETQ. CDR3 region: CASSFGSGGPTPKLFF. For the CDR3, the DNA is TGCGCCAGCAGCTTCGGTAGCGGGGGCCCCACCCCGAAGCTGTTTTTT. Looking up the rest from reference TRBV5-1 and TRBJ2-2 gives the full variable domain: KAGVTQTPRYLIKTRGQQVTLSCSPISGHRSVSWYQQTPGQGLQFLFEYFSETQRNKGNFPGRFSGRQFSNSRSEMNVSTLELGDSALYLCASSFGSGGPTPKLFFGEGSRLTVL.

J is TRBJ1-2 and V is TRBV28; 8 positions match TRBD1. With V trimmed by 11 bases and J by 8 bases, 4 bases remained unmatched. The CDR3 has 10 amino acids. In germline, CDR1 is MDHEN, CDR2 SYDVKM. CDR3 residues: CAVRTGGYTF. CDR3 coding DNA: TGTGCCGTTCGGACAGGGGGCTACACCTTC.

The V call is TRBV7-3, the J call TRBJ2-1; 12 nucleotides agree with TRBD2. The CDR3 spans 15 residues. Germline V gene data show CDR1 as SGHTA and CDR2 as FQGTGA. V gave up 4 bases and J gave up 7 bases; unmatched junction bases: 5. CDR3 region: CASSSSGGAGNEQFF. The CDR3 DNA reads as TGTGCCAGCAGCTCTAGCGGGGGGGCTGGAAATGAGCAGTTCTTC.

This clone was seen a handful of times. Its ends do not fully match the called genes, so a read error is possible. This chain joins TRBV7-9 and TRBJ2-5; 15 bases are shared with TRBD2. The CDR3 loop spans 17 amino acids. Germline V CDR1 and CDR2: SEHNR, FQNEAQ (reference sequence). This CDR3 reads CSSSSGTSGGPQETQYF. In DNA form, the CDR3 reads TGTTCCAGCAGCTCGGGGACTAGCGGGGGGCCCCAGGAGACCCAGTACTTC.

This chain connects TRBV27 to TRBJ1-2; TRBD1 might be the D (6 bases). Germline loops: CDR1 MNHEY, CDR2 SMNVEV (reference sequence). V lost 7 bases and J lost 7, with 13 bases in between. The CDR3 runs 12 residues. The CDR3 loop is CASKHGTSGYTF. CDR3 bases: TGTGCCAGCAAACACGGGACATCTGGCTACACCTTC.

This clone was found a few times. At the DNA level, this CDR3 is encoded by other sequences in the same sample as well. The rearrangement links TRBV6-6 to TRBJ1-2, with D unresolved. V lost 0 bases and J lost 8, with 4 bases in between. The CDR3 has 11 amino acids. The germline V gene has CDR1 MNHNY and CDR2 SVGAGI (reference sequence). The CDR3 nucleotides read TGTGCCAGCAGTTACTCGAGCGGCTACACCTTC. It yields the protein CASSYSSGYTF.

CDR3 residues: CASSGPTGGKNIQYF. In nucleotides, the CDR3 is TGTGCCAGCAGTGGTCCTACAGGGGGGAAAAACATTCAGTACTTC. The chain employs TRBV25-1 and TRBJ2-4; 8 nucleotides agree with TRBD1. The CDR3 runs 15 residues. The J segment lost 4 bases and the V segment lost 4 bases, leaving 6 bases of the junction unmatched. Germline V CDR1 and CDR2: MGHDK, SYGVNS.

In this sample, this clone turned up a few times. An end of the junction differs from the germline gene, which may be a read error. The chain is built from TRBV7-7 and TRBJ1-1; unclear D gene. CDR3 length equals 14 residues. Germline CDR1 is SSHAT and CDR2 is FNYEAQ (reference sequence). In nucleotides, the CDR3 is TGTGCTAGCAGCTTAGGGCGGCCTAACACTGAAGCTTTCTTT. Amino acid sequence: CASSLGRPNTEAFF.

The chain couples TRBV6-5 to TRBJ1-1, with a tentative D call TRBD1 (6 bases). Germline V gene data show CDR1 as MNHEY and CDR2 as SVGAGI. CDR3 length equals 13 residues. Trimming took off 7 bases at V and 0 bases at J, with 9 bases between the two ends. In DNA, the CDR3 is TGTGCCAGCAATACAGGGATGAACACTGAAGCTTTCTTT. This codes for CASNTGMNTEAFF.

This clone was seen a handful of times. The J gene is TRBJ1-1, the V gene TRBV7-9, with 9 bases that match TRBD1. The CDR3 runs to 14 residues. Germline CDR1 reads SEHNR; CDR2 reads FQNEAQ (reference sequence). After removal of 1 base from V and 3 bases from J, the junction contained 0 bases not matched to a gene. CDR3 sequence (DNA): TGTGCCAGCAGCTTAGGACAGGGGGACACTGAAGCTTTCTTT. Its protein is CASSLGQGDTEAFF.

This rearrangement joins TRBV5-1 to TRBJ2-1, with 11 bases that match TRBD2. This CDR3 spans 15 amino acids. V was pared by 5 bases and J by 5 bases, with 6 bases of the junction left unmatched. CDR1 and CDR2 from the germline V gene are SGHRS and YFSETQ. The CDR3 DNA reads as TGCGCCAGCAGTTCCGGGACTAGCGGACACAATGAGCAGTTCTTC. Residues: CASSSGTSGHNEQFF.